The 12 T cell receptor beta chains below were found in one sample sequenced in a study of CD8+CD57+ T cells in acquired aplastic anemia. The sequenced patients had an expansion of CD8+CD57+ cells seen by flow cytometry. Template material for TCR beta VDJ and CDR3 profiling consisted of genomic DNA. MiXCR, applied by TCRdb to the reads, yields one record per CDR3 protein. The sample consists of about 270,000 distinct CDR3 sequences, 82% of them appearing once. The sequenced sample consisted of sorted CD4+, CD8+, or CD8+CD57+ T cells (not recorded which) from PBMCs. These receptors were collected from a human donor with aplastic anemia.

The gene calls are TRBV6-2 or TRBV6-3 and TRBJ2-7; TRBD2 aligns across 9 bases. This CDR3 spans 15 amino acids. Germline values: CDR1 MNHEY, CDR2 SVGEGT. The V and J ends lost 6 bases and 3 bases, in that order; junction bases with no gene match: 9. The CDR3 loop is CASRTKTSGNYEQYF. The DNA for the CDR3 is TGTGCCAGCAGGACGAAGACTAGCGGTAACTACGAGCAGTACTTC.

This clonotype was recorded a few times. The chain couples TRBV2 to TRBJ2-1, with a possible D match to TRBD2 (6 bases). Germline CDR1 SNHLY, CDR2 FYNNEI. The CDR3 covers 13 residues. V shed 3 bases and J shed 8 bases, with 11 bases lying between them. In DNA form, the CDR3 reads TGTGCCAGCAGTGATGGGGGGAATTATGAGCAGTTCTTC. Its translation is CASSDGGNYEQFF.

The chain combines TRBV20-1 with TRBJ2-1; D ambiguous. The germline V and J ends were trimmed by 6 bases and 7 bases, with 19 bases remaining between them. In germline, CDR1 is DFQATT, CDR2 SNEGSKA (reference sequence). CDR3 length: 14 residues. CDR3 DNA sequence: TGCAGTGCCAGTACTTGTCCACACAAGAATGAGCAGTTCTTC. Protein product: CSASTCPHKNEQFF.

V gene TRBV5-4 combines with J gene TRBJ2-6; D gene ambiguous. V lost 2 bases and J lost 1, with 25 bases in between. In germline, CDR1 is SGHNT, CDR2 YYREEE (reference sequence). This CDR3 has 21 amino acids. This CDR3 is CASSFTGAMSISASGANVLTF. The CDR3 DNA follows: TGTGCCAGCAGCTTTACTGGCGCAATGAGCATATCCGCGTCTGGGGCCAACGTCCTGACTTTC.

The rearrangement joins TRBV7-8 to TRBJ2-3, with TRBD1 as a possible D gene (6 bases). The CDR3 length is 12 residues. V dropped 6 bases and J dropped 11 bases, with 15 bases sitting between them. Germline V gives CDR1 SGHVS, CDR2 FQNEAQ. In DNA form, the CDR3 reads TGTGCCAGCAGGTTACAGGGAAATGAGCAGTATTTT. Translated, it gives CASRLQGNEQYF.

V is TRBV7-8 and J is TRBJ2-1; D remains ambiguous. Germline CDR1 and CDR2: SGHVS and FQNEAQ. Trimming pared 3 bases from V and 8 bases from J, leaving 20 bases between. The CDR3 runs to 16 residues. The CDR3 region has the DNA TGTGCCAGCAGCTTTCAAAGAGGCCCCGAGACGGATGAGCAGTTCTTC. Translated, it gives CASSFQRGPETDEQFF.

The CDR3 DNA sequence: TGTGCCAGTAGCTTAGATCGGACAGGCAACACTGAGCAGTTCTTT. Translating it yields CASSLDRTGNTEQFF. The rearrangement joins TRBV19 to TRBJ1-1; 7 bases fit TRBD1. V shed 6 bases and J 14 bases; nucleotides not matched to a gene: 21. Germline V gene sequence: CDR1 LNHDA, CDR2 SQIVND (reference sequence). The length of the CDR3 is 15 residues.

For this clonotype: The germline gene is not matched at one end of the junction; a read error may be the cause. The V and J genes are TRBV2 and TRBJ1-2; tentatively, D is TRBD1 (5 bases). The CDR3 extends over 13 amino acids. Germline-derived CDR1 and CDR2 are SNHLY and FYNNEI. The CDR3 reads CASGDGVADGYTF. The CDR3 DNA reads TGCGCCAGCGGGGACGGCGTCGCAGATGGCTACACCTTC.

The rearrangement links TRBV10-3 to TRBJ2-1; a weak D match, TRBD2 (5 bases). The V end lost 10 bases, the J end lost 9 bases, and 25 bases lay between the germline ends. Per the germline V gene, CDR1 is ENHRY and CDR2 is SYGVKD. The CDR3 length is 15 residues. DNA for the CDR3: TGTGCCAGTAGTGTAGCGACGGGATCCTCCACTGAGCAGTTCTTC. The encoded protein is CASSVATGSSTEQFF.

CDR3 residues: CASSHPYTSGGVYEQYF. The CDR3 coding sequence is TGTGCCAGCAGCCATCCCTATACTAGCGGGGGGGTCTACGAGCAGTACTTC. The chain has TRBV5-5 and TRBJ2-7, with 13 bases matching TRBD2. The ends lost 4 bases at V and 3 bases at J; junction bases unmatched: 10. Germline values: CDR1 SGHKS, CDR2 YYEKEE (reference sequence). The length of the CDR3 is 17 residues.

This chain connects TRBV10-3 to TRBJ2-1; TRBD2 aligns across 11 bases. The V gene's germline CDR1 is ENHRY and CDR2 SYGVKD. J gave up 8 bases and V 3 bases, and 6 bases lay outside the gene matches. The CDR3 consists of 15 residues. Written as DNA, the CDR3 is TGTGCCATCAGTGACCTTAGCGGGGGGGGGGATGAGCAGTTCTTC. Encoded protein: CAISDLSGGGDEQFF.

This clonotype has just a few counts. One base away lies a much larger clone, so this may be a sequencing read error. V usage is TRBV7-9 and J usage is TRBJ2-3; D is possibly TRBD2 (6 bases). The V gene's germline CDR1 is SEHNR and CDR2 FQNEAQ (reference sequence). CDR3 length: 14 amino acids. The CDR3 DNA sequence: TGTGCCAGCAGCTTTGAAAGAAGCCGGGGGAGCGAGGAGTTT. It is translated as CASSFERSRGSEEF. The full variable domain, rest sourced from reference TRBV7-9 and TRBJ2-3, is DTGVSQNPRHKITKRGQNVTFRCDPISEHNRLYWYRQTLGQGPEFLTYFQNEAQLEKSRLLSDRFSAERPKGSFSTLEIQRTEQGDSAMYLCASSFERSRGSEEFGPGTRLTVL.